Listed below are T cell receptor beta chains from one sample, sequenced in a study of cytomegalovirus exposure and HLA in healthy donors. Here immunoSEQ multiplex PCR was the method, and the copy in TCRdb shows in-frame clones only, minus some. The listing records 50,000 or so clones. Sequenced input: PBMCs. The receptors derive from a woman under 30 in good health and CMV-seronegative. Both conserved end residues are part of each CDR3.

V,J,CDR3
TRBV5-1,TRBJ2-7,CASSLEGTGIEQYF
TRBV6-5,TRBJ2-7,CASSYSPLAAEQYF
TRBV7-9,TRBJ1-1,CASSLEANTEAFF
TRBV4-2,TRBJ2-5,CASSQDSSGSVETQYF
TRBV5-1,TRBJ1-1,CASSYTVQGAQTEAFF
TRBV7-2,TRBJ1-2,CASSLILVSYTF
TRBV7-7,TRBJ2-1,CASSLAGRNEQFF
TRBV5-6,TRBJ1-2,CASSLAMDRPYGYTF
TRBV4-1,TRBJ2-5,CASSQRLDAYQETQYF
TRBV7-7,TRBJ2-1,CASSGSGSGEQFF
TRBV10-3,TRBJ1-3,CAIGQGRAGGNTIYF
TRBV6-4,TRBJ2-2,CASSAGNTGELFF
TRBV27,TRBJ1-6,CASSPRTGLDSPLHF
TRBV18,TRBJ1-1,CASSPAGTRNTEAFF
TRBV6-5,TRBJ2-3,CATRDSSAHTQYF
TRBV6-5,TRBJ2-4,CASSRGLAGNIQYF
TRBV19,TRBJ1-5,CASSISLGPQPQHF
TRBV9,TRBJ2-1,CASSSGGRGYNEQFF
TRBV19,TRBJ1-5,CASSHRQGSQPQHF
TRBV6-5,TRBJ1-3,CASRLDRFSGNTIYF